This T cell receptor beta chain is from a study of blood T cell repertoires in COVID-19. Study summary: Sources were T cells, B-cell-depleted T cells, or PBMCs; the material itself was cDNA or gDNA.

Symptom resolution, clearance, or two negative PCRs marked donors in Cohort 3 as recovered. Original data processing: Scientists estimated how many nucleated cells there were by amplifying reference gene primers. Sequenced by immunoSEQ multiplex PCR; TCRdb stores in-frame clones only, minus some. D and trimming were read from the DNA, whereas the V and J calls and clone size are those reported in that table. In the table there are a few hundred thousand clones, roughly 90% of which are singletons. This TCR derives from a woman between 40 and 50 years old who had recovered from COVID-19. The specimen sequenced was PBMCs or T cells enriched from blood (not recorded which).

DNA for the CDR3: TGTGCCAGCACCTCGACCGGGATAAACACTGAAGCTTTCTTT. It translates to CASTSTGINTEAFF. The chain joins TRBV6-5 to TRBJ1-1; D not certain. The CDR3 has 14 amino acids. The germline V gene has CDR1 MNHEY and CDR2 SVGAGI. V was pared by 7 bases and J by 2 bases, with 14 bases between.